The table lists the clone carrying this T cell receptor (beta chain) with a few counts. The CDR3 runs 16 residues. V lost 4 bases and J lost 2; bases outside the gene matches: 7. CDR1 and CDR2 from the germline V gene are LGHDT and YNNKEL (reference sequence). The sample comes from a study of blood T cell repertoires in COVID-19. Background on the study: From the United States, Italy and Spain came samples of acute and convalescent COVID-19. PBMCs, B-cell-depleted T cells, or T cells were the source of the cDNA or gDNA that made up the material.

In the original processing: By means of reference gene primer amplification, nucleated cell counts were estimated. Method: immunoSEQ multiplex PCR; TCRdb's copy keeps in-frame clones and lacks some. For V, J and clone size, that table is used; D and trimming come from the DNA. Altogether 200,000 or so clones are present, 65% to 90% being singletons, with the ten largest covering roughly 5%. Material for sequencing was peripheral blood. The receptor was isolated from a human donor in a cohort sampled during active COVID-19. The rearrangement joins TRBV3-1 (or the pseudogene TRBV3-2) to TRBJ2-1; 8 positions match TRBD1. CDR3 nucleotide sequence: TGTGCCAGCAGCCCTACCCACAGGGGGGCCTACAATGAGCAGTTCTTC. Amino acids: CASSPTHRGAYNEQFF.